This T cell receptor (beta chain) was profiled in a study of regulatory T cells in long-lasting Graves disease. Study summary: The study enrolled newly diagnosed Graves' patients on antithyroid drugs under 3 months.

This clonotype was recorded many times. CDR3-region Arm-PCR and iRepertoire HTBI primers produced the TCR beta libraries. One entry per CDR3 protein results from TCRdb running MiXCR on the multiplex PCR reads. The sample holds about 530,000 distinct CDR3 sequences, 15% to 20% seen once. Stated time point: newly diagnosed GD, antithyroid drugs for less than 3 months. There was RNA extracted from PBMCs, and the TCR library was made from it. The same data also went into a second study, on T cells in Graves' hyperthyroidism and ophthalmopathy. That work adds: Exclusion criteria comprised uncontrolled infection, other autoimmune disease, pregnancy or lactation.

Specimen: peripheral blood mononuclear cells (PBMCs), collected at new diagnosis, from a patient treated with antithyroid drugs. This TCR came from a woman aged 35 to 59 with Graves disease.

This chain's CDR3 is CASRWTGKDGELFF. DNA for the CDR3: TGTGCCAGCAGATGGACAGGGAAGGACGGGGAGCTGTTTTTT. The chain employs TRBV3-1 and TRBJ2-2; 8 bases map to TRBD1. CDR3 length: 14 amino acids. Germline loops: CDR1 LGHDT, CDR2 YNNKEL (reference sequence). Trimming took 6 bases from V and 7 from J; bases not matched to a gene: 7.